This TCR beta chain was found in a study of blood T cell repertoires in COVID-19. About the research overall: Material from acute and convalescent COVID-19 was sourced from the United States, Italy and Spain. T cells, B-cell-depleted T cells, or PBMCs supplied cDNA or gDNA.

This CDR3 has 14 residues. Trimming left V 5 bases short and J 1 base short, with 10 bases between. CDR1 SGHVS and CDR2 FQNEAQ come from the germline V gene. Original processing notes: Amplified reference gene primers provided the basis for estimating nucleated cell counts. Method: immunoSEQ multiplex PCR; TCRdb's copy keeps in-frame clones and lacks some. V, J and clone size are those of that table, while D and trimming were read from the DNA. Of fewer than 95,000 clones in the sample, 75% to 90% are singletons; the top ten hold 15%. The chain is built from TRBV7-8 and TRBJ2-3, with a weak D call TRBD1 (6 bases). This sequence originates from a male donor with acute or convalescent COVID-19. Sequences were obtained from peripheral blood. CDR3 in amino acids: CASSPQGRTDTQYF. As DNA, the CDR3 is TGTGCCAGCAGCCCGCAGGGGCGCACAGATACGCAGTATTTT.